One and the same sample provided the 20 T cell receptor beta chains below, sequenced in a study of tumor and adjacent non-tumor tissue in lung cancer. No cell sorting was done before RNA was extracted from the tissue. The library came from three nested PCR rounds adapted from ARM-PCR protocols. TCRdb passed the multiplex PCR reads through MiXCR, listing each CDR3 protein once. The repertoire includes more than 70,000 distinct CDR3 sequences, 61% of them detected once, and more than 14% sits in the top ten. Sequenced material: lung tumor tissue. The receptors originated from an older man with non-small cell lung cancer.

J is TRBJ2-7 and V is TRBV12-3 or TRBV12-4; TRBD1 aligns across 7 bases. This CDR3 is built from 14 residues. Trimming cost V 3 bases and J 2 bases; bases outside gene matches: 4. The CDR3 nucleotides read TGTGCCAGCAGTTTCGCCCAGGGGGCCTACGAGCAGTACTTC. Translated: CASSFAQGAYEQYF.

At least ten counts were recorded for this clonotype. V usage is TRBV5-1 and J usage is TRBJ2-1; TRBD2 matches 8 bases. The ends lost 2 bases at V and 10 bases at J; junction bases unmatched: 14. The CDR3 is 16 residues long. Germline lookup yields CDR1 SGHRS and CDR2 YFSETQ. The CDR3 coding sequence is TGCGCCAGCAGCTTTGCGACTAGCGCAACCTCCCGGGAGCAGTTCTTC. Translation gives CASSFATSATSREQFF.

Comments on this clonotype: Given a much more abundant clone one base away, this may be a read error. The rearrangement uses TRBV29-1 and TRBJ2-7, with D tentatively TRBD2 (7 bases). Trimming shortened V by 8 bases and J by 2 bases, and 22 bases separated the two germline ends. This CDR3 is 15 amino acids long. Germline CDR1 reads SQVTM; CDR2 reads ANQGSEA. CDR3 residues: CSIVGGSGATYEQYF. The DNA for the CDR3 is TGCAGCATAGTGGGGGGCAGCGGGGCTACCTACGAGCAGTACTTC.

Notes on this clonotype: Mismatch with germline at one junction end may stem from a read error. This sequence joins TRBV20-1 and TRBJ1-4; D might be TRBD1 (5 bases). The germline V gene has CDR1 DFQATT and CDR2 SNEGSKA (reference sequence). CDR3 length: 15 residues. As DNA, the CDR3 is TGCAGTGGCAGTCTTGGAGGGGCAGCTAATGAAAAACTGCTTTTT. This gives the protein CSGSLGGAANEKLLF.

At least ten counts were recorded for this clonotype. The chain employs TRBV5-1 and TRBJ2-5, with D tentatively TRBD1 or TRBD2 (5 bases each). The germline V gene has CDR1 SGHRS and CDR2 YFSETQ. Trimming pared 7 bases from V and 4 bases from J, leaving 11 bases between. The CDR3 is 12 residues long. The CDR3 is CASSERGETQYF. The CDR3 DNA reads TGCGCCAGCTCTGAGAGGGGAGAGACCCAGTACTTC.

Concerning this clonotype: Compared with germline, one end of the junction differs, possibly owing to a read error. The genes are TRBV6-5 and TRBJ2-7, with a weak D call TRBD1 (5 bases). Per germline, CDR1 MNHEY and CDR2 SVGAGI. The CDR3 contains 13 residues. Here the CDR3 reads CVSRQRDSYEKYF. DNA of the CDR3: TGTGTCAGCAGGCAACGAGACAGTTACGAGAAGTACTTC.

This clonotype was seen only a few times. A single base separates this from a much larger clone, so it may be a read error. V is TRBV12-3 or TRBV12-4 and J is TRBJ1-5; the D is unclear. Trimming took 3 bases from V and 4 from J, leaving 13 bases between them. The CDR3 is 15 residues long. The CDR3 region has the DNA TGTGCCAGCAGTTTTTTACGGGGAGGAAATCAGCCCCAGCATTTT. Translating gives CASSFLRGGNQPQHF.

In the case of this clonotype: The CDR3 ends on some other residue instead of the conserved phenylalanine or tryptophan, so this is likely a read error. This chain joins TRBV20-1 and TRBJ1-2, with unresolved D. Germline CDR1 reads DFQATT; CDR2 reads SNEGSKA (reference sequence). This CDR3 region has 15 residues. CDR3 sequence (DNA): TGCAGTGCTGGAACCTCAGGAGGGCTGGGCTATCGCTACACCATC. Amino acid sequence: CSAGTSGGLGYRYTI.

This clonotype was observed many times. In DNA form, the CDR3 reads TGCGCCAGCAGCCAAAGACAGGATACGCAGTATTTT. Translated, it gives CASSQRQDTQYF. The rearrangement links TRBV4-1 to TRBJ2-3; a weak D match, TRBD1 (5 bases). The CDR3 spans 12 residues. From germline, CDR1 is MGHRA and CDR2 YSYEKL. Trimming shortened V by 2 bases and J by 6 bases, and 6 bases separated the two germline ends.

This clonotype has only a few counts. No conserved phenylalanine or tryptophan ends this CDR3, so it is likely a read error. The chain recombines TRBV20-1 with TRBJ2-5; D unresolved. The CDR3 spans 11 residues. Germline V gene lookup returns CDR1 DFQATT and CDR2 SNEGSKA (reference sequence). V lost 6 bases to trimming and J lost 5 bases, with 10 bases between them. CDR3 sequence (DNA): TGCAGTGCCCCTCAGCTGGAGACCCAGTACTCC. Translation: CSAPQLETQYS.

About this clonotype: The junction departs from the called germline gene at one end, perhaps through a read error. This chain links TRBV30 with TRBJ2-5; 9 nucleotides align to TRBD1. The CDR3 sequence is 14 residues long. The germline V gene encodes CDR1 GTSNPN and CDR2 SVGIG (reference sequence). CDR3 protein: CAWSMGQGKESQYF. CDR3 sequence (DNA): TGTGCCTGGAGTATGGGACAGGGAAAAGAGAGCCAGTACTTC.

Concerning this clonotype: One junction end does not reproduce the germline sequence, and a read error may be involved. CDR3 amino acids: CASSPWDAPRNEQSF. CDR3 DNA: TGTGCCAGCTCACCATGGGACGCTCCCCGGAATGAGCAGTCCTTC. This rearrangement joins TRBV18 to TRBJ2-1; D possibly uses TRBD1 or TRBD2 (5 bases each). Germline V gene sequence: CDR1 KGHSH, CDR2 LQKENI. This CDR3 has 15 amino acids.

The V and J genes are TRBV6-5 and TRBJ2-3, with 12 bases aligning to TRBD1. The CDR3 runs to 16 residues. J gave up 4 bases and V 6 bases, and 8 bases lay outside the gene matches. Looked up from germline, CDR1 is MNHEY and CDR2 is SVGAGI. DNA of the CDR3: TGTGCCAGCAGCCCGGGGACAGGGGGCGCAGCAGATACGCAGTATTTT. It specifies CASSPGTGGAADTQYF.

As regards this clonotype: This clone may be a read error of a much larger clone one base away. The chain has TRBV6-2 or TRBV6-3 and TRBJ1-5, with a weak D call TRBD1 (6 bases). From germline, CDR1 is MNHEY and CDR2 SVGEGT. CDR3 length: 18 residues. The CDR3 region has the DNA TGTGCCAGCAGGGGGCTCGGGGGCCCTGCGGCTAACAATCAGTCCCAGCATTTT. It translates to CASRGLGGPAANNQSQHF.

Concerning this clonotype: Relative to the germline gene, one junction end is altered; a read error may explain this. The V gene is TRBV6-6, the J gene TRBJ2-2; D is possibly TRBD2 (7 bases). Germline V lookup: CDR1 MNHNY, CDR2 SVGAGI (reference sequence). This CDR3 region has 14 residues. DNA for the CDR3: TGTGCCAGCAGTTACCGGGGGGCGCCCGTGGAGCTGCTTTTT. It is translated as CASSYRGAPVELLF.

Details on this clonotype: A read error may account for a junction end that differs from germline. V usage is TRBV28 and J usage is TRBJ2-2; 7 bases line up with TRBD2. CDR1 and CDR2 from the germline V gene are MDHEN and SYDVKM. The CDR3 extends over 17 amino acids. This CDR3 is CTSSLWSVAGRTGELLF. CDR3 bases: TGTACCAGCAGTTTATGGTCAGTAGCGGGCCGTACCGGGGAGCTGCTTTTT.

Remarks on this clonotype: A much larger clone sits a single nucleotide away, making a read error possible. The chain combines TRBV14 with TRBJ1-1; D possibly corresponds to TRBD1 (6 bases). Deletions cut 4 bases from V and 2 bases from J, with 17 bases between. In germline, CDR1 is SGHDN, CDR2 FVKESK. The CDR3 totals 16 residues. The CDR3 loop is CASSLYSGTINTEAFF. The CDR3 DNA sequence: TGTGCCAGCAGCCTGTACTCCGGGACAATTAACACTGAAGCTTTCTTT.

As to this clonotype: Compared with germline, one end of the junction differs, possibly owing to a read error. The chain uses TRBV6-1 and TRBJ1-1; TRBD1 might be the D (5 bases). This CDR3 is built from 13 residues. Looked up from germline, CDR1 is MNHNS and CDR2 is SASEGT. The CDR3 nucleotides are TGTGCCAGCACAGGGCGAAGTAAAACTGAAGCTTTCTTC. It translates to CASTGRSKTEAFF.

Points on this clonotype: One end of the junction is discordant with germline, which a read error may explain. V usage is TRBV12-3 or TRBV12-4 and J usage is TRBJ1-2; unclear D gene. This CDR3 is built from 13 residues. The CDR3 nucleotides are TGTGCCAGAAGTTTAGCCGGAACGGGGGGCTACACCTTC. This sequence encodes CARSLAGTGGYTF.

This clonotype was picked up many times. This chain links TRBV18 with TRBJ2-4; 7 bases map to TRBD1. CDR3 length: 16 amino acids. In germline, CDR1 is KGHSH, CDR2 LQKENI. The junction had 9 bases not matched to a gene; V was cut back by 1 base and J by 6 bases. The DNA of the CDR3 is TGTGCCAGCTCACCACGGACAGGTCCCCCGGGAAACATTCAGTACTTC. It specifies CASSPRTGPPGNIQYF.